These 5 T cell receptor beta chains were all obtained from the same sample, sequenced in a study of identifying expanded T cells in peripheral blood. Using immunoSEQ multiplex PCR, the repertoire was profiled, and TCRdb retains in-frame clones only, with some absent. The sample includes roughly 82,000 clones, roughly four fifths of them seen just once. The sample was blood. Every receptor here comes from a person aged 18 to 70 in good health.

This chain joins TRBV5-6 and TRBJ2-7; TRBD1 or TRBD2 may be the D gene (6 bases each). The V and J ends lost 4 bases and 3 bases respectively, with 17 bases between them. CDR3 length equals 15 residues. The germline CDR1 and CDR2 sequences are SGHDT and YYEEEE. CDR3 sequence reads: CASSPLLEGHYEQYF. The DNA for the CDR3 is TGTGCCAGCAGCCCCCTCCTGGAGGGACACTACGAGCAGTACTTC.

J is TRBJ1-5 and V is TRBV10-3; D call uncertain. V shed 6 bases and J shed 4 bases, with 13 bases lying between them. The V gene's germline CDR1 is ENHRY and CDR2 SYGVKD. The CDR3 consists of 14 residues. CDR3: CAIRGGGGNQPQHF. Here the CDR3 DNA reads TGTGCCATCAGAGGCGGAGGAGGAAATCAGCCCCAGCATTTT.

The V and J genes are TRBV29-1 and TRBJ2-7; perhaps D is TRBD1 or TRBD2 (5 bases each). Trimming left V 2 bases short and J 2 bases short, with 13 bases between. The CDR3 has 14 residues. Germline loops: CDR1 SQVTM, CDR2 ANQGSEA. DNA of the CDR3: TGCAGCGTTGAATCGAGGGGATCGACCTACGAGCAGTACTTC. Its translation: CSVESRGSTYEQYF.

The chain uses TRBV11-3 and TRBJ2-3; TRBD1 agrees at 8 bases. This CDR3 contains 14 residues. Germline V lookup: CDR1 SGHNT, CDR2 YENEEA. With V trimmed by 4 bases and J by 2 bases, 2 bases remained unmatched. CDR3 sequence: CASSSGGLTDTQYF. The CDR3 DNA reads TGTGCCAGCAGCTCAGGGGGCCTCACAGATACGCAGTATTTT.

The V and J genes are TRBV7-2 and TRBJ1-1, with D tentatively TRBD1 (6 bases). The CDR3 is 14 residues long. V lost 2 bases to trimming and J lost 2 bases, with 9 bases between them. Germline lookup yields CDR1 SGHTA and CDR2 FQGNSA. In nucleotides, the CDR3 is TGTGCCAGCAGCTTATTGGACAGAAACACTGAAGCTTTCTTT. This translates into CASSLLDRNTEAFF.